The sequence of this T cell receptor (beta chain) was determined in a study of blood T cell repertoires in COVID-19. On the study more broadly: There were acute and convalescent COVID-19 samples, and they came from the United States, Italy and Spain. From T cells, B-cell-depleted T cells, or PBMCs came the material, which was cDNA or gDNA.

Source study methods: Scientists estimated how many nucleated cells there were by amplifying reference gene primers. Assay used: immunoSEQ multiplex PCR; TCRdb lists only in-frame clones, some missing. That table furnishes V, J and clone size, whereas the DNA furnished D and trimming. This sample has about 75,000 clones; about 74% occur once, and the top ten carry 2.5% to 3%. The germline gives CDR1 WSHSY, CDR2 SAAADI. The V and J ends lost 3 bases and 1 base respectively, with 6 bases between them. CDR3 length equals 13 residues. The source material was peripheral blood. The TCR was taken from a human donor with acute or convalescent COVID-19. The donor label of this sample is uncertain. This chain connects TRBV10-2 to TRBJ1-1; D gene ambiguous. CDR3 bases: TGCGCCAGCAGTGAATACACGAACACTGAAGCTTTCTTT. As protein: CASSEYTNTEAFF.